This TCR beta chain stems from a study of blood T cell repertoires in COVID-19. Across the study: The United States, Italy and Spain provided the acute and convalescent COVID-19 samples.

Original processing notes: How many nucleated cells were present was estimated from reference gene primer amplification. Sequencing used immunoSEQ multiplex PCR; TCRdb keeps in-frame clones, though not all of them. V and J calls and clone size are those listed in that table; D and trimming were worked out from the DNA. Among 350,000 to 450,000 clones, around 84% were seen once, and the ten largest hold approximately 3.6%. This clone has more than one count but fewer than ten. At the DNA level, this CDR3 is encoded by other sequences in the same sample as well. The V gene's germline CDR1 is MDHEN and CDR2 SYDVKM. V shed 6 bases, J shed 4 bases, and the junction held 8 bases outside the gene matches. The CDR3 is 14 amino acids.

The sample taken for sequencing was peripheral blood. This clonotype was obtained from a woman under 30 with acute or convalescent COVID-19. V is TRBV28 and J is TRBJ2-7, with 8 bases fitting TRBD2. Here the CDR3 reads CASSSTGGSYEQYF. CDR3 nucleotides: TGTGCCAGCAGCTCGACGGGGGGGTCGTACGAGCAGTACTTC.